This paragraph covers one TCR beta chain sequence. Its antigen is unknown. The source of the sample is a study of TIL therapy for anti-PD-1-resistant metastatic lung cancer. The wider study: Most patients had lung adenocarcinoma; a handful of tumors were EGFR-mutant, two ALK-rearranged; half smoked currently or formerly.

Study-level points and caveats: The baseline peripheral repertoire was partially replaced by infused TIL clonotypes that later decayed.

The V and J ends lost 2 bases and 3 bases respectively, with 4 bases between them. Germline-derived CDR1 and CDR2 are DFQATT and SNEGSKA (reference sequence). The CDR3 covers 11 residues. This was the immunoSEQ v3 assay. Repertoires were generated with immunoSEQ multiplex PCR, while TCRdb's copy carries only in-frame clones and drops some. The data contain around 59,000 clones, about 69% of them seen just once; the ten biggest clones take up roughly 6.6%. Time point: pre-treatment sample, taken before nivolumab and TIL therapy. The chain joins TRBV20-1 to TRBJ1-1; D is uncertain. This TCR derives from a person aged 25-80 years with non-small cell lung cancer. The source material was blood, sampled at baseline. The CDR3 sequence is CSARRDTEAFF. The CDR3 DNA follows: TGCAGTGCTAGAAGGGACACTGAAGCTTTCTTT.